Below, 29 T cell receptor beta chains from the same sample are listed, as sequenced in a study of T cell changes during pregnancy in multiple sclerosis. Only in-frame clones appear in the TCRdb table, and some are missing; sequencing was by immunoSEQ multiplex PCR. The sample lists about 70,000 clones, more than 85% occurring once. Specimen: peripheral blood, collected in the first trimester of pregnancy. The receptor source for this set is a female donor with multiple sclerosis, enrolled in a pregnancy study.

J is TRBJ2-7 and V is TRBV7-9; D perhaps matches TRBD1 (6 bases). This CDR3 has 15 residues. Germline assignment: CDR1 SEHNR and CDR2 FQNEAQ (reference sequence). With 5 bases removed from V and 7 bases from J, the gap between germline ends came to 21 bases. CDR3 protein: CASSITGTQAREQYF. In nucleotides, the CDR3 is TGTGCCAGCAGCATCACCGGGACACAAGCTAGGGAGCAGTACTTC.

The chain uses TRBV30 and TRBJ1-6; D is ambiguous. The V and J ends lost 0 bases and 7 bases respectively, with 13 bases between them. The CDR3 consists of 15 residues. Per the germline V gene, CDR1 is GTSNPN and CDR2 is SVGIG (reference sequence). CDR3: CAWSVSPGGNSPLHF. CDR3 DNA sequence: TGTGCCTGGAGTGTAAGCCCGGGAGGCAATTCACCCCTCCACTTT.

The chain combines TRBV4-1 with TRBJ2-7; 7 nucleotides agree with TRBD1. Unmatched junction bases numbered 7, after V lost 0 bases and J lost 2 bases. This CDR3 has 16 amino acids. CDR1 and CDR2 (germline): MGHRA, YSYEKL. CDR3 bases: TGCGCCAGCAGCCAAGATAGGCGCAGGGGGACCTACGAGCAGTACTTC. Translated: CASSQDRRRGTYEQYF.

The rearrangement uses TRBV10-1 and TRBJ2-7; 14 nucleotides line up with TRBD2. The CDR3 consists of 18 residues. Germline V gene data show CDR1 as WNHNN and CDR2 as SYGVQD (reference sequence). V lost 10 bases and J lost 2; bases outside the gene matches: 16. CDR3 loop: CATRRLAGGVRRPYEQYF. The CDR3 coding sequence is TGCGCCACCAGACGACTAGCGGGAGGGGTGCGGCGCCCCTACGAGCAGTACTTC.

J is TRBJ1-1 and V is TRBV29-1, with D hard to call. The CDR3 is made up of 14 amino acids. Germline values: CDR1 SQVTM, CDR2 ANQGSEA. The V end was cut by 3 bases, the J end by 1 base, with 12 bases between. The CDR3 DNA is TGCAGCGTTGAGCCCCTCTCTAAGAACACTGAAGCTTTCTTT. Translated: CSVEPLSKNTEAFF. The full variable domain, its missing parts supplied by reference TRBV29-1 and TRBJ1-1, is SAVISQKPSRDICQRGTSLTIQCQVDSQVTMMFWYRQQPGQSLTLIATANQGSEATYESGFVIDKFPISRPNLTFSTLTVSNMSPEDSSIYLCSVEPLSKNTEAFFGQGTRLTVV.

V is TRBV6-5 and J is TRBJ2-7; TRBD2 matches at 8 bases. The V and J ends lost 4 bases and 1 base, in that order; junction bases with no gene match: 9. This CDR3 region has 16 residues. CDR1 MNHEY and CDR2 SVGAGI come from the germline V gene. The CDR3 sequence is CASSSRGTRGSYEQYF. In nucleotides, the CDR3 is TGTGCCAGCAGTTCCCGGGGGACTAGGGGTTCCTACGAGCAGTACTTC.

The CDR3 DNA follows: TGTGCCTGGAGTGTTGGTAGCGGGAACGAGCAGTACTTC. Amino acids: CAWSVGSGNEQYF. The rearrangement links TRBV30 to TRBJ2-7; 8 nucleotides align to TRBD2. The germline gives CDR1 GTSNPN, CDR2 SVGIG (reference sequence). V dropped 0 bases and J dropped 5; count of bases not matched to a gene: 3. This CDR3 has 13 residues. Full variable domain (rest looked up from reference TRBV30 and TRBJ2-7): SQTIHQWPATLVQPVGSPLSLECTVEGTSNPNLYWYRQAAGRGLQLLFYSVGIGQISSEVPQNLSASRPQDRQFILSSKKLLLSDSGFYLCAWSVGSGNEQYFGPGTRLTVT.

The chain couples TRBV10-2 to TRBJ2-1; 7 bases align to TRBD1. This CDR3 has 13 amino acids. The germline CDR1 and CDR2 sequences are WSHSY and SAAADI. Losses at the gene ends were 5 bases for V and 4 bases for J; bases not matched to a gene: 2. In DNA form, the CDR3 reads TGCGCCAGCAGTCCCAGGGGGTACAATGAGCAGTTCTTC. This codes for CASSPRGYNEQFF.

The CDR3 sequence: CASRSGQPNEKLFF. CDR3 DNA: TGCGCCAGCAGAAGTGGACAGCCAAATGAAAAACTGTTTTTT. The V gene is TRBV5-1, the J gene TRBJ1-4; TRBD1 might be the D (6 bases). Trimming cost V 5 bases and J 5 bases, with 13 bases left between them. This CDR3 has 14 amino acids. Germline CDR1 is SGHRS and CDR2 is YFSETQ.

This chain joins TRBV6-6 and TRBJ1-5, with D unclear. This CDR3 has 15 amino acids. V lost 5 bases, J lost 4 bases, and 15 bases lay in between. Germline values: CDR1 MNHNY, CDR2 SVGAGI (reference sequence). CDR3 protein: CASSHSSLLNQPQHF. The CDR3, as DNA: TGTGCCAGCAGTCACAGTTCCTTACTTAATCAGCCCCAGCATTTT.

The chain employs TRBV6-1 and TRBJ2-5; D perhaps matches TRBD1 (5 bases). CDR3 size: 15 residues. Trimming removed 4 bases at V and 1 base at J, with 13 bases between. Germline CDR1 is MNHNS and CDR2 is SASEGT. The CDR3 DNA reads as TGTGCCAGCAGTGTCTCCAGGACACGCCAAGAGACCCAGTACTTC. Translating gives CASSVSRTRQETQYF.

This chain connects TRBV7-8 to TRBJ1-5; tentative D call: TRBD1 (6 bases). CDR1 and CDR2 (germline): SGHVS, FQNEAQ. The CDR3 consists of 15 residues. V was trimmed by 5 bases and J by 3 bases, leaving 14 bases between them. The CDR3 spells CASSPIGGINQPQHF. The CDR3 bases are TGTGCCAGCAGCCCGATTGGGGGCATCAATCAGCCCCAGCATTTT. Complete variable domain (other parts from reference TRBV7-8 and TRBJ1-5): GAGVSQSPRYKVAKRGQDVALRCDPISGHVSLFWYQQALGQGPEFLTYFQNEAQLDKSGLPSDRFFAERPEGSVSTLKIQRTQQEDSAVYLCASSPIGGINQPQHFGDGTRLSIL.

The table lists this clone with a few counts. This chain uses TRBV6-1 with TRBJ2-2; D is undetermined. The V gene lost 4 bases and the J gene lost 5 bases, with 8 bases spanning the gap. The CDR3 runs 13 residues. Germline assignment: CDR1 MNHNS and CDR2 SASEGT. Written as DNA, the CDR3 is TGTGCCAGCAGTGCACTTCGAACCGGGGAGCTGTTTTTT. Protein product: CASSALRTGELFF.

J is TRBJ1-1 and V is TRBV14, with D possibly TRBD1 on 5 matching bases. Germline V lookup: CDR1 SGHDN, CDR2 FVKESK. V was trimmed by 7 bases and J by 0 bases, leaving 12 bases between them. The CDR3 spans 14 residues. The CDR3: CASTQGRLNTEAFF. The CDR3 nucleotides read TGTGCCAGCACCCAGGGCAGGTTGAACACTGAAGCTTTCTTT.

This chain joins TRBV7-8 and TRBJ1-2; 7 nucleotides match TRBD1. The CDR3 consists of 14 residues. Losses at the gene ends were 5 bases for V and 0 bases for J; bases not matched to a gene: 3. Per the germline V gene, CDR1 is SGHVS and CDR2 is FQNEAQ. The CDR3 DNA sequence: TGTGCCAGCAGCCCCCAGGGGGCTAACTATGGCTACACCTTC. Translated, it gives CASSPQGANYGYTF.

This chain uses TRBV5-4 with TRBJ2-2; the D gene is possibly TRBD1 (6 bases). From germline, CDR1 is SGHNT and CDR2 YYREEE (reference sequence). CDR3 size: 17 residues. The V end was cut by 0 bases, the J end by 4 bases, with 16 bases between. The CDR3, as DNA: TGTGCCAGCAGCTTGGGGGGGCAGGGGTCTTTCACCGGGGAGCTGTTTTTT. This sequence encodes CASSLGGQGSFTGELFF. Full variable domain (missing parts from reference TRBV5-4 and TRBJ2-2): ETGVTQSPTHLIKTRGQQVTLRCSSQSGHNTVSWYQQALGQGPQFIFQYYREEENGRGNFPPRFSGLQFPNYSSELNVNALELDDSALYLCASSLGGQGSFTGELFFGEGSRLTVL.

V and J are TRBV5-6 and TRBJ2-1, with 7 nucleotides matching TRBD2. This CDR3 is 13 amino acids long. Germline assignment: CDR1 SGHDT and CDR2 YYEEEE. The trim removed 3 bases at V and 6 bases at J, leaving 3 bases unmatched. CDR3 coding DNA: TGTGCCAGCAGCTGGACTAGTCCCAATGAGCAGTTCTTC. It codes for CASSWTSPNEQFF.

The chain recombines TRBV7-2 with TRBJ2-5, with 7 positions matching TRBD1. CDR3 size: 15 residues. Trimming at V came to 0 bases and at J to 4 bases, leaving 5 bases not matched to a gene. The germline gives CDR1 SGHTA, CDR2 FQGNSA. The CDR3 DNA follows: TGTGCCAGCAGCTTAGCGAAGGGGGCCCCAGAGACCCAGTACTTC. It yields the protein CASSLAKGAPETQYF. Looking up the rest from reference TRBV7-2 and TRBJ2-5 gives the full variable domain: GAGVSQSPSNKVTEKGKDVELRCDPISGHTALYWYRQSLGQGLEFLIYFQGNSAPDKSGLPSDRFSAERTGGSVSTLTIQRTQQEDSAVYLCASSLAKGAPETQYFGPGTRLLVL.

For this clone: One end of the junction varies from germline; a read error may be responsible. The chain links TRBV29-1 to TRBJ1-2; D remains unclear. This CDR3 is 12 amino acids long. CDR1 is SQVTM, CDR2 ANQGSEA, per germline. CDR3 bases: TGCAGCGTTGATTTATACGGGATAGATATAACTTTC. This translates into CSVDLYGIDITF.

The rearrangement joins TRBV7-9 to TRBJ2-7; D is possibly TRBD2 (5 bases). Germline assignment: CDR1 SEHNR and CDR2 FQNEAQ (reference sequence). Trimming took 6 bases from V and 0 from J, leaving 12 bases between them. The CDR3 length is 14 residues. CDR3: CASSADWGSYEQYF. Here the CDR3 DNA reads TGTGCCAGCAGTGCGGACTGGGGCTCCTACGAGCAGTACTTC.

The rearrangement joins TRBV11-2 to TRBJ2-7; 10 bases align to TRBD2. Per germline, CDR1 SGHAT and CDR2 FQNNGV. The trim removed 4 bases at V and 3 bases at J, leaving 9 bases unmatched. The length of the CDR3 is 16 residues. CDR3 protein: CASSSILAGIIYEQYF. The CDR3 bases are TGTGCCAGCAGCTCTATACTAGCGGGGATAATCTACGAGCAGTACTTC. Full variable domain (remainder filled in from reference TRBV11-2 and TRBJ2-7): EAGVAQSPRYKIIEKRQSVAFWCNPISGHATLYWYQQILGQGPKLLIQFQNNGVVDDSQLPKDRFSAERLKGVDSTLKIQPAKLEDSAVYLCASSSILAGIIYEQYFGPGTRLTVT.

This chain links TRBV9 with TRBJ1-2; D gene ambiguous. The CDR3 length is 13 residues. The germline V gene has CDR1 SGDLS and CDR2 YYNGEE. V was cut by 0 bases and J by 3 bases, with 6 bases left in between. The CDR3 is CASSVGADYGYTF. The DNA of the CDR3 is TGTGCCAGCAGCGTAGGGGCTGACTATGGCTACACCTTC.

The gene calls are TRBV19 and TRBJ2-1; the match to TRBD1 covers 8 bases. Germline V gives CDR1 LNHDA, CDR2 SQIVND (reference sequence). The CDR3 is made up of 15 amino acids. V lost 6 bases to trimming and J lost 12 bases; unmatched junction nucleotides: 16. In nucleotides, the CDR3 is TGTGCCAGTAGCCCTCGAGAGGCAGGGGGCGCGTTGCAGTTCTTC. Residues: CASSPREAGGALQFF.

The chain employs TRBV2 and TRBJ2-7; 7 bases are shared with TRBD1. With V trimmed by 4 bases and J by 5 bases, 5 bases remained unmatched. Germline assignment: CDR1 SNHLY and CDR2 FYNNEI. The CDR3 has 13 residues. The CDR3 spells CASSGPGGDEQYF. CDR3 sequence (DNA): TGTGCCAGCAGTGGTCCAGGGGGTGACGAGCAGTACTTC.

The chain recombines TRBV4-1 with TRBJ2-7; TRBD1 agrees at 8 bases. The V gene end was trimmed by 4 bases and the J gene end by 1 base; junction bases not matched to a gene: 12. The CDR3 consists of 17 residues. Germline V gene lookup returns CDR1 MGHRA and CDR2 YSYEKL. CDR3 coding DNA: TGCGCCAGCAGCCGCAATACAGGGGGATACCTATCCTACGAGCAGTACTTC. This gives the protein CASSRNTGGYLSYEQYF.

The rearrangement uses TRBV7-2 and TRBJ1-2; D possibly corresponds to TRBD1 (5 bases). V was pared by 5 bases and J by 4 bases, with 14 bases between. The CDR3 runs 14 residues. Germline V gives CDR1 SGHTA, CDR2 FQGNSA. DNA of the CDR3: TGTGCCAGCAGCCCGGCGGGGACCAGCTATGGCTACACCTTC. Its translation is CASSPAGTSYGYTF.

The V and J genes are TRBV7-9 and TRBJ2-5, with 11 bases matching TRBD2. Germline CDR1 SEHNR, CDR2 FQNEAQ (reference sequence). This CDR3 region has 14 residues. The V and J ends lost 5 bases and 3 bases, in that order; junction bases with no gene match: 2. The CDR3: CASSMGLAEETQYF. CDR3 DNA sequence: TGTGCCAGCAGCATGGGACTAGCGGAAGAGACCCAGTACTTC.

CDR3 nucleotides: TGTGCCACCAGCAGTCAATCCCAGCCCCAGCATTTT. Its translation is CATSSQSQPQHF. The chain uses TRBV15 and TRBJ1-5, with unresolved D. The CDR3 runs to 12 residues. Trimming pared 3 bases from V and 7 bases from J, leaving 7 bases between. The germline V gene has CDR1 LNHNV and CDR2 YYDKDF (reference sequence).

The J gene is TRBJ2-1, the V gene TRBV11-2, with D maybe TRBD2 (6 bases). CDR1 and CDR2 from the germline V gene are SGHAT and FQNNGV. This CDR3 region has 12 residues. Trimming cost V 10 bases and J 8 bases, with 15 bases left between them. CDR3 loop: CATTSGTYEQFF. The CDR3 region has the DNA TGTGCCACGACGTCAGGGACTTATGAGCAGTTCTTC.